A single sample gave rise to the 11 T cell receptor beta chains below, sequenced in a study of T cell repertoires in cytomegalovirus infection. MiXCR, applied by TCRdb to the reads, yields one record per CDR3 protein. The table shows roughly 150,000 distinct CDR3 sequences, with 20% to 30% occurring only once. The specimen sequenced was PBMCs. The receptors come from a human donor in good health (CMV status not recorded). Some clones in this sample may be carry-over from other donors' samples.

Ten or more counts support this clonotype. The CDR3 DNA reads as TGCGCCAGCAGTCAATCGGGGCAGTTTTACGAGCAGTACTTC. This codes for CASSQSGQFYEQYF. The chain combines TRBV23-1 with TRBJ2-7, with D tentatively TRBD1 (5 bases). TRBV23-1 is an ORF for which the function is uncertain. Trimming removed 0 bases at V and 4 bases at J, with 10 bases between. The CDR3 has 14 residues.

The chain has TRBV2 and TRBJ1-3; D is unclear. Trimming stripped 0 bases from V and 1 base from J, with 13 bases between. Germline CDR1 reads SNHLY; CDR2 reads FYNNEI. This CDR3 region has 17 residues. The CDR3 nucleotides are TGTGCCAGCAGTGAAGCAAGAATCGGCCCGTCTGGAAACACCATATATTTT. The encoded protein is CASSEARIGPSGNTIYF. Filled out from reference TRBV2 and TRBJ1-3, the complete variable domain reads EPEVTQTPSHQVTQMGQEVILRCVPISNHLYFYWYRQILGQKVEFLVSFYNNEISEKSEIFDDQFSVERPDGSNFTLKIRSTKLEDSAMYFCASSEARIGPSGNTIYFGEGSWLTVV.

In this sample, this clonotype turned up many times. CDR3 amino acids: CASSFAGYGANTGELFF. The CDR3 nucleotides read TGTGCCAGCAGCTTCGCGGGCTACGGAGCGAACACCGGGGAGCTGTTTTTT. This chain connects TRBV7-2 to TRBJ2-2; maybe TRBD2 (5 bases). The length of the CDR3 is 17 residues. Per germline, CDR1 SGHTA and CDR2 FQGNSA. Trimming took off 3 bases at V and 0 bases at J, with 14 bases between the two ends.

This clonotype was counted a few times. The CDR3 protein is CSVDWTPKETQYF. The CDR3 coding sequence is TGCAGCGTTGACTGGACGCCCAAAGAGACCCAGTACTTC. This chain uses TRBV29-1 with TRBJ2-5; D is undetermined. Deletions cut 3 bases from V and 3 bases from J, with 11 bases between. CDR1 and CDR2 from the germline V gene are SQVTM and ANQGSEA. The CDR3 spans 13 residues.

This clonotype was picked up a small number of times. J is TRBJ2-3 and V is TRBV6-2 or TRBV6-3; 14 bases line up with TRBD2. V shed 7 bases and J 5 bases; nucleotides not matched to a gene: 5. Germline CDR1 is MNHEY and CDR2 is SVGEGT. This CDR3 comprises 15 residues. The CDR3: CASKPGLAGVDTQYF. CDR3 in DNA: TGTGCCAGCAAACCGGGACTAGCGGGAGTAGATACGCAGTATTTT.

The chain is built from TRBV20-1 and TRBJ2-5, with 7 nucleotides matching TRBD1. J gave up 5 bases and V 0 bases, and 9 bases lay outside the gene matches. The CDR3 sequence is 15 residues long. Germline CDR1 DFQATT, CDR2 SNEGSKA (reference sequence). CDR3 loop: CSARDLRQGTETQYF. DNA of the CDR3: TGCAGTGCTAGAGACCTCAGACAGGGTACTGAGACCCAGTACTTC.

A few counts support this clonotype. The chain couples TRBV20-1 to TRBJ1-5; D perhaps matches TRBD1 (6 bases). This CDR3 is 17 amino acids long. V dropped 6 bases and J dropped 1 base, with 22 bases sitting between them. Germline loops: CDR1 DFQATT, CDR2 SNEGSKA (reference sequence). The CDR3 here is CSAGGGAWGLSNQPQHF. The CDR3 nucleotides are TGCAGTGCAGGGGGTGGGGCATGGGGGCTGAGCAATCAGCCCCAGCATTTT.

The DNA for the CDR3 is TGTGCCAGCAGTTACTCGAAACTAAGAAGTCTGCAGGTCCTGTTTTTT. This codes for CASSYSKLRSLQVLFF. The V call is TRBV6-5, the J call TRBJ1-4; D uncertain. CDR3 length equals 16 residues. Germline CDR1 MNHEY, CDR2 SVGAGI. V was pared by 0 bases and J by 14 bases, with 22 bases between.

The CDR3 nucleotides read TGTGCCAGCAGTTCGAGTAGTGGGACAGGGAATCAGCCCCAGCATTTT. It encodes CASSSSSGTGNQPQHF. This sequence joins TRBV12-3 or TRBV12-4 and TRBJ1-5, with 9 bases matching TRBD1. V shed 4 bases and J 4 bases; nucleotides not matched to a gene: 8. CDR3 length: 16 residues.

This clonotype has at least ten counts. The rearrangement links TRBV2 to TRBJ1-5; D may be TRBD1 (5 bases). Trimming removed 0 bases at V and 5 bases at J, with 8 bases between. The CDR3 runs 14 residues. CDR1 is SNHLY and CDR2 is FYNNEI in the germline V gene. The CDR3 DNA reads as TGTGCCAGCAGTGAAGCGCGGGGGTATCAGCCCCAGCATTTT. It encodes CASSEARGYQPQHF.

The J gene is TRBJ2-2, the V gene TRBV25-1; a possible D gene is TRBD1 (5 bases). V was trimmed by 1 base and J by 5 bases, leaving 11 bases between them. This CDR3 is built from 15 residues. The V gene's germline CDR1 is MGHDK and CDR2 SYGVNS. CDR3 DNA: TGTGCCAGCAGTGAATTAGCAGGGAAAACCGGGGAGCTGTTTTTT. Protein product: CASSELAGKTGELFF.